What follows are 30 T cell receptor beta chains derived from one specimen sequenced in a study of spatial heterogeneity in lung cancer. General study findings and limits: Higher tumor mutation counts went along with higher counts of expanded intratumoral alpha and beta TCRs.

Via MiXCR, TCRdb re-called the 5' RACE reads, giving one row per CDR3 protein. The table includes approximately 8,800 distinct CDR3 sequences, approximately 12% detected once. Their antigens remain unidentified. Indicated time point: sample taken at primary tumor resection. Sequences were derived from lung tumor tissue, sampled at surgery. These receptors were obtained from a male donor with early-stage non-small cell lung cancer.

In its sample, this clonotype is medium-sized. The library was prepared for alpha chains; this beta chain is a stray read, so its frequency means little. J is TRBJ1-3 and V is TRBV25-1; D gene unclear. Germline V gene sequence: CDR1 MGHDK, CDR2 SYGVNS. Trimming pared 4 bases from V and 5 bases from J, leaving 6 bases between. This CDR3 spans 12 amino acids. CDR3 residues: CASSGVRNTIYF. The CDR3 DNA reads TGTGCCAGCAGTGGTGTTCGAAACACCATATATTTT.

In its sample, this clonotype was seen many times. This beta chain represents an off-target read in a library built for alpha chains; its size is of limited meaning. The chain joins TRBV29-1 to TRBJ2-5, with D unclear. Trimming removed 3 bases at V and 1 base at J, with 9 bases between. Per germline, CDR1 SQVTM and CDR2 ANQGSEA. CDR3 length: 13 residues. Here the CDR3 DNA reads TGCAGCGTTGAGGCAGGCTCCCAAGAGACCCAGTACTTC. It codes for CSVEAGSQETQYF.

Comment on this clonotype: This beta chain came through as a stray read in a library set up for alpha chains, and its size says little. This chain links TRBV6-5 with TRBJ2-5, with D possibly being TRBD2 (5 bases). Germline loops: CDR1 MNHEY, CDR2 SVGAGI. The V end was cut by 5 bases, the J end by 5 bases, with 21 bases between. This CDR3 comprises 16 residues. The CDR3 spells CASSSAGLGSGETQYF. The CDR3 DNA reads as TGTGCCAGCAGTAGCGCTGGGCTGGGAAGCGGCGAGACCCAGTACTTC.

This clonotype qualifies as medium-sized (0.01 to 0.1%). This beta chain lies outside the target of a library built for alpha chains; its clone size means little. This chain connects TRBV12-3 or TRBV12-4 to TRBJ1-6; a weak D match, TRBD1 (5 bases). Trimming left V 6 bases short and J 7 bases short, with 10 bases between. CDR3 length equals 13 residues. CDR3 sequence (DNA): TGTGCCAGCAGATGGGACTGGAATTCACCCCTCCACTTT. As protein: CASRWDWNSPLHF.

For this clonotype: Germline is not matched at one junction end, which may reflect a read error. As an off-target read in a library built for alpha chains, this beta chain has a frequency of little significance. This chain's CDR3 is CASSLGSGRGTGELFF. The CDR3 nucleotides read TGTGCCAGCAGTTTAGGTAGCGGGAGAGGCACCGGGGAGCTGTTTTTT. This chain joins TRBV7-6 and TRBJ2-2; 9 bases line up with TRBD2. Germline loops: CDR1 SGHVS, CDR2 FNYEAQ. CDR3 size: 16 residues.

This clonotype was seen ten or more times. As an off-target read in a library built for alpha chains, this beta chain has a frequency of little significance. The chain carries TRBV29-1 and TRBJ1-1, with D tentatively TRBD1 (5 bases). The CDR3 has 13 residues. The germline V gene has CDR1 SQVTM and CDR2 ANQGSEA. V dropped 5 bases and J dropped 0 bases, with 10 bases sitting between them. The chain's CDR3 is CSVRRTLNTEAFF. In nucleotides, the CDR3 is TGCAGCGTTAGAAGGACATTGAACACTGAAGCTTTCTTT.

Within the sample, this clonotype is medium-sized. This beta chain represents an off-target read in a library built for alpha chains; its size is of limited meaning. The chain joins TRBV20-1 to TRBJ2-7; the D gene is possibly TRBD1 (5 bases). The length of the CDR3 is 13 residues. Germline values: CDR1 DFQATT, CDR2 SNEGSKA (reference sequence). Trimming cost V 2 bases and J 6 bases, with 14 bases left between them. The CDR3 DNA is TGCAGTGCTAGATCCCTACAGGCTCGCGAGCAGTACTTC. It yields the protein CSARSLQAREQYF.

This clonotype was detected many times. This beta chain is a stray read from a library made for alpha chains; its abundance is not meaningful. This chain connects TRBV7-9 to TRBJ2-6, with 14 bases lining up with TRBD2. V lost 5 bases to trimming and J lost 2 bases; unmatched junction nucleotides: 11. CDR3 length: 20 residues. Germline CDR1 SEHNR, CDR2 FQNEAQ (reference sequence). This CDR3 is CASSPAGTSGRIAGANVLTF. The CDR3 nucleotides are TGTGCCAGCAGCCCGGCAGGGACTAGCGGGAGAATAGCTGGGGCCAACGTCCTGACTTTC.

Ten or more counts support this clonotype. The library was designed around alpha chains, so this beta chain is a stray read whose abundance carries little weight. The chain has TRBV10-3 and TRBJ1-2; possibly TRBD1 for D (6 bases). The V end was cut by 8 bases, the J end by 6 bases, with 19 bases between. The CDR3 is 14 residues long. The V gene's germline CDR1 is ENHRY and CDR2 SYGVKD. The CDR3 region has the DNA TGTGCCATCCAGGAAGTGCAGGGGCGCAATGGCTACACCTTC. As protein: CAIQEVQGRNGYTF.

This clonotype is categorized as medium-sized (0.01 to 0.1%). A library prepared for alpha chains yielded this beta chain as an off-target read; its size is of little meaning. V is TRBV2 and J is TRBJ2-7; TRBD2 might be the D (7 bases). Trimming took off 7 bases at V and 4 bases at J, with 17 bases between the two ends. CDR3 length: 14 residues. Per germline, CDR1 SNHLY and CDR2 FYNNEI. CDR3 sequence (DNA): TGTGCCAGCACGACGGAGGGGGGGGCTTACGAGCAGTACTTC. This translates into CASTTEGGAYEQYF.

Concerning this clonotype itself: This beta chain is an off-target read within a library intended for alpha chains, so its frequency means little. CDR3 loop: CAVQMSWETDTQYF. The DNA for the CDR3 is TGTGCCGTCCAGATGTCTTGGGAAACAGATACGCAGTATTTT. The rearrangement uses TRBV11-2 and TRBJ2-3; D not resolved. The germline gives CDR1 SGHAT, CDR2 FQNNGV. The CDR3 contains 14 residues. The ends were cut back, 11 bases at V and 3 bases at J, with 18 bases in the middle. The variable domain in full, completed from reference TRBV11-2 and TRBJ2-3, reads EAGVAQSPRYKIIEKRQSVAFWCNPISGHATLYWYQQILGQGPKLLIQFQNNGVVDDSQLPKDRFSAERLKGVDSTLKIQPAKLEDSAVYLCAVQMSWETDTQYFGPGTRLTVL.

By sample share, this clonotype is large. Little can be read into the size of this beta chain, an off-target read in a library designed for alpha chains. The rearrangement joins TRBV6-5 to TRBJ2-2, with 7 bases lining up with TRBD2. Trimming at V came to 1 base and at J to 0 bases, leaving 2 bases not matched to a gene. This CDR3 has 16 residues. CDR1 MNHEY and CDR2 SVGAGI come from the germline V gene. The CDR3 here is CASSYYSGANTGELFF. CDR3 in DNA: TGTGCCAGCAGTTACTACAGCGGGGCGAACACCGGGGAGCTGTTTTTT.

This clonotype was counted at least ten times. This beta chain lies outside the target of a library built for alpha chains; its clone size means little. The chain couples TRBV28 to TRBJ2-3; either TRBD1 or TRBD2 may fit D (5 bases each). V was pared by 6 bases and J by 0 bases, with 19 bases between. This CDR3 is built from 17 residues. Germline V gives CDR1 MDHEN, CDR2 SYDVKM. CDR3 nucleotide sequence: TGTGCCAGCAGCATCAATCTGGGACGGCAGAGCACAGATACGCAGTATTTT. This encodes CASSINLGRQSTDTQYF.

A remark on this clonotype: This beta chain is a stray sequence in a library constructed for alpha chains; its clone size is not meaningful. This chain joins TRBV7-9 and TRBJ1-3; no clear D gene. The V end lost 1 base, the J end lost 6 bases, and 10 bases lay between the germline ends. Germline loops: CDR1 SEHNR, CDR2 FQNEAQ (reference sequence). The CDR3 consists of 14 residues. The CDR3, as DNA: TGTGCCAGCAGCTTAGTCACCGGCGAAAACACCATATATTTT. Residues: CASSLVTGENTIYF.

As to this clonotype: Within a library made for alpha chains, this beta chain is off target, and its count is uninformative. The chain combines TRBV2 with TRBJ2-7; D is perhaps TRBD1 or TRBD2 (5 bases each). V shed 5 bases and J shed 5 bases, with 19 bases lying between them. The CDR3 is 15 amino acids. CDR1 is SNHLY, CDR2 FYNNEI, per germline. This chain's CDR3 is CASSPNRDQFHEQYF. CDR3 nucleotide sequence: TGTGCCAGCAGTCCTAACCGGGACCAATTCCACGAGCAGTACTTC.

At least ten counts were recorded for this clonotype. With the library built for alpha chains, this beta chain is off target and its frequency is not meaningful. The chain has TRBV25-1 and TRBJ2-1, with 7 positions matching TRBD1. V lost 4 bases and J lost 3; bases outside the gene matches: 0. The CDR3 totals 13 residues. Germline V gives CDR1 MGHDK, CDR2 SYGVNS. CDR3 amino acids: CASSGDSYNEQFF. CDR3 DNA: TGTGCCAGCAGTGGGGACAGCTACAATGAGCAGTTCTTC.

This clonotype was detected ten times or more. The library was designed around alpha chains, so this beta chain is a stray read whose abundance carries little weight. This chain connects TRBV7-9 to TRBJ2-7; 12 positions agree with TRBD1. Trimming at V came to 5 bases and at J to 7 bases, leaving 12 bases not matched to a gene. The CDR3 runs 16 residues. Germline lookup yields CDR1 SEHNR and CDR2 FQNEAQ (reference sequence). The CDR3 here is CASSPDTGQGALEQYF. The CDR3 DNA follows: TGTGCCAGCAGCCCAGATACGGGACAGGGGGCGTTAGAGCAGTACTTC.

Remarks on this clonotype: Little can be read into the size of this beta chain, an off-target read in a library designed for alpha chains. The chain is built from TRBV18 and TRBJ2-2; TRBD2 is a possible D gene (5 bases). CDR1 is KGHSH and CDR2 is LQKENI in the germline V gene. This CDR3 spans 12 amino acids. Trimming pared 5 bases from V and 4 bases from J, leaving 5 bases between. The chain's CDR3 is CASSGSTGELFF. CDR3 nucleotide sequence: TGTGCCAGCTCAGGGAGCACCGGGGAGCTGTTTTTT.

By share of the sample, this clonotype is medium-sized (0.01 to 0.1%). The library was prepared for alpha chains; this beta chain is a stray read, so its frequency means little. V and J are TRBV6-5 and TRBJ2-2, with D hard to call. There are 15 residues in the CDR3. Germline CDR1 reads MNHEY; CDR2 reads SVGAGI. Trimming shortened V by 5 bases and J by 3 bases, and 13 bases separated the two germline ends. The CDR3 coding sequence is TGTGCCAGCAGTAAGGGTATCGTCTACACCGGGGAGCTGTTTTTT. Amino acids: CASSKGIVYTGELFF.

This clonotype was observed many times. Since it is a stray read in a library aimed at alpha chains, this beta chain has a size that is not meaningful. The V gene is TRBV15, the J gene TRBJ1-4, with 9 bases that match TRBD1. Looked up from germline, CDR1 is LNHNV and CDR2 is YYDKDF (reference sequence). Trimming cost V 1 base and J 7 bases; bases outside gene matches: 7. CDR3 length: 16 amino acids. The CDR3 nucleotides are TGTGCCACCAGCAGAGGGGACAGGGCAGTGGGTGAAAAACTGTTTTTT. This translates into CATSRGDRAVGEKLFF.

Ten or more counts support this clonotype. This beta chain slipped into a library made for alpha chains as a stray read, so its size is not meaningful. The CDR3 here is CASSLSPQVGTGDYCGELFF. As DNA, the CDR3 is TGTGCCAGCAGCTTATCCCCACAAGTCGGGACAGGGGACTATTGCGGGGAGCTGTTTTTT. The rearrangement links TRBV7-3 to TRBJ2-2, with 10 bases fitting TRBD1. The CDR3 is made up of 20 amino acids. Unmatched junction bases numbered 19, after V lost 2 bases and J lost 7 bases. Germline CDR1 is SGHTA and CDR2 is FQGTGA.

This clonotype was seen at least ten times. This beta chain represents an off-target read in a library built for alpha chains; its size is of limited meaning. This chain joins TRBV6-2 or TRBV6-3 and TRBJ1-6; no definite D call. This CDR3 has 14 residues. Germline CDR1 MNHEY, CDR2 SVGEGT. Trimming shortened V by 6 bases and J by 7 bases, and 13 bases separated the two germline ends. CDR3 DNA: TGTGCCAGCAGCCCGTACCTGGGAAATTCACCCCTCCACTTT. This gives the protein CASSPYLGNSPLHF.

A remark on this clonotype: This beta chain is an unintended read in a library built for alpha chains; its size means little. The rearrangement joins TRBV2 to TRBJ2-7, with D possibly TRBD1 on 5 matching bases. The length of the CDR3 is 15 residues. The germline gives CDR1 SNHLY, CDR2 FYNNEI. The ends were cut back, 4 bases at V and 2 bases at J, with 15 bases in the middle. CDR3 region: CASSVEGAGAYEQYF. The CDR3 DNA sequence: TGTGCCAGCAGTGTGGAAGGGGCAGGCGCCTACGAGCAGTACTTC.

In this sample, this clonotype turned up many times. The size of this beta chain means little, since it is a stray read in a library made for alpha chains. The genes are TRBV7-9 and TRBJ2-3, with D unresolved. The germline V gene has CDR1 SEHNR and CDR2 FQNEAQ (reference sequence). V gave up 0 bases and J gave up 6 bases, with 7 bases separating them. This CDR3 comprises 13 residues. The CDR3 nucleotides are TGTGCCAGCAGCTTAGCGGGTTCGGATACGCAGTATTTT. Translating it yields CASSLAGSDTQYF.

There are many counts of this clonotype. A library prepared for alpha chains yielded this beta chain as an off-target read; its size is of little meaning. This chain links TRBV28 with TRBJ2-1; 7 nucleotides agree with TRBD2. The J segment lost 1 base and the V segment lost 4 bases, leaving 4 bases of the junction unmatched. The germline gives CDR1 MDHEN, CDR2 SYDVKM. The CDR3 has 15 amino acids. The CDR3 nucleotides are TGTGCCAGCAGTTCAAAGCGGGGATCCTACAATGAGCAGTTCTTC. Protein: CASSSKRGSYNEQFF.

This clonotype has a count of ten or more. A read error may produce the germline difference seen at one junction end. This beta chain is a stray sequence in a library constructed for alpha chains; its clone size is not meaningful. The chain recombines TRBV20-1 with TRBJ2-5; D is ambiguous. Germline values: CDR1 DFQATT, CDR2 SNEGSKA (reference sequence). This CDR3 spans 13 amino acids. The CDR3, as DNA: TGTTCGATCCACGGAACAGTTGAAGAGACCCAGTACTTC. As protein: CSIHGTVEETQYF.

In this sample, this clonotype turned up many times. With the library built for alpha chains, this beta chain is off target and its frequency is not meaningful. The chain carries TRBV27 and TRBJ1-1; 8 nucleotides match TRBD1. V was pared by 7 bases and J by 4 bases, with 8 bases of the junction left unmatched. The CDR3 covers 14 residues. Germline loops: CDR1 MNHEY, CDR2 SMNVEV (reference sequence). The CDR3 protein is CASKAGQVVTEAFF. CDR3 in DNA: TGTGCCAGCAAAGCGGGACAGGTGGTCACTGAAGCTTTCTTT.

At least ten counts were recorded for this clonotype. This beta chain is a stray sequence in a library constructed for alpha chains; its clone size is not meaningful. The rearrangement links TRBV29-1 to TRBJ1-1; 7 bases are a match to TRBD1. The V gene end was trimmed by 6 bases and the J gene end by 10 bases; junction bases not matched to a gene: 8. The CDR3 has 11 amino acids. Germline loops: CDR1 SQVTM, CDR2 ANQGSEA. CDR3 nucleotides: TGCAGCGTATCAACAGGGGCTTTAGCTTTCTTT. Protein sequence: CSVSTGALAFF.

This clonotype is judged medium-sized. A library prepared for alpha chains yielded this beta chain as an off-target read; its size is of little meaning. The V call is TRBV24-1, the J call TRBJ2-2; D is possibly TRBD2 (6 bases). The CDR3 length is 14 residues. Trimming pared 8 bases from V and 2 bases from J, leaving 11 bases between. Germline CDR1 reads KGHDR; CDR2 reads SFDVKD. The CDR3 DNA reads TGTGCCACCATGGGCGGGGATAACACCGGGGAGCTGTTTTTT. Its translation is CATMGGDNTGELFF.

This clonotype was picked up many times. This beta chain is an off-target read within a library intended for alpha chains, so its frequency means little. The chain is built from TRBV7-8 and TRBJ2-1, with D unclear. V shed 4 bases and J shed 2 bases, with 12 bases lying between them. The CDR3 is made up of 15 amino acids. CDR1 is SGHVS, CDR2 FQNEAQ, per germline. CDR3 region: CASSSGPRTYNEQFF. In nucleotides, the CDR3 is TGTGCCAGCAGCTCAGGCCCCCGGACCTACAATGAGCAGTTCTTC. The whole variable domain, filled in from reference TRBV7-8 and TRBJ2-1, reads GAGVSQSPRYKVAKRGQDVALRCDPISGHVSLFWYQQALGQGPEFLTYFQNEAQLDKSGLPSDRFFAERPEGSVSTLKIQRTQQEDSAVYLCASSSGPRTYNEQFFGPGTRLTVL.